This TCR beta chain comes out of a study of CD8 T cells in Susac syndrome. About the study: Patients with Susac syndrome, at blood draw, were therapy-naive, on corticosteroids, or on intravenous immunoglobulin alone.

Random hexamers served to reverse transcribe roughly 0.45 to 1 ug RNA. TCRdb independently ran MiXCR on the immunoSEQ multiplex PCR reads; one entry per CDR3 protein. The sample lists 150,000 to 200,000 distinct CDR3 sequences, 91% occurring once. Germline CDR1 and CDR2: MNHEY and SVGAGI. CDR3 size: 13 residues. V shed 8 bases, J shed 6 bases, and the junction held 8 bases outside the gene matches. This rearrangement joins TRBV6-5 to TRBJ2-7; TRBD1 aligns across 9 bases. The sequence came from a human donor with Susac syndrome. Sequences were obtained from CD4+ T cells from PBMCs. The CDR3 DNA sequence: TGTGCCAGCTCGGACAGGGGAACCCGCGAGCAGTACTTC. Translating gives CASSDRGTREQYF.